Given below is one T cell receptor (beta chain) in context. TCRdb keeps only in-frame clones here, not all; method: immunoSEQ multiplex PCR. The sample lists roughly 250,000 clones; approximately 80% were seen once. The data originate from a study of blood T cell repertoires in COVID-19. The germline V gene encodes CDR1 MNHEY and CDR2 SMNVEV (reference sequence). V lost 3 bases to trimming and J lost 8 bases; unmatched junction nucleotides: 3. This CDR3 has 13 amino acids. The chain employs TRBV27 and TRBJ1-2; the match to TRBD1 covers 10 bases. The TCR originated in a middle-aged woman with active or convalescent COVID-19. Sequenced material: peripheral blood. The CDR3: CASSFRTGGGYTF. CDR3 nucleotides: TGTGCCAGCAGTTTTCGGACAGGGGGGGGCTACACCTTC.